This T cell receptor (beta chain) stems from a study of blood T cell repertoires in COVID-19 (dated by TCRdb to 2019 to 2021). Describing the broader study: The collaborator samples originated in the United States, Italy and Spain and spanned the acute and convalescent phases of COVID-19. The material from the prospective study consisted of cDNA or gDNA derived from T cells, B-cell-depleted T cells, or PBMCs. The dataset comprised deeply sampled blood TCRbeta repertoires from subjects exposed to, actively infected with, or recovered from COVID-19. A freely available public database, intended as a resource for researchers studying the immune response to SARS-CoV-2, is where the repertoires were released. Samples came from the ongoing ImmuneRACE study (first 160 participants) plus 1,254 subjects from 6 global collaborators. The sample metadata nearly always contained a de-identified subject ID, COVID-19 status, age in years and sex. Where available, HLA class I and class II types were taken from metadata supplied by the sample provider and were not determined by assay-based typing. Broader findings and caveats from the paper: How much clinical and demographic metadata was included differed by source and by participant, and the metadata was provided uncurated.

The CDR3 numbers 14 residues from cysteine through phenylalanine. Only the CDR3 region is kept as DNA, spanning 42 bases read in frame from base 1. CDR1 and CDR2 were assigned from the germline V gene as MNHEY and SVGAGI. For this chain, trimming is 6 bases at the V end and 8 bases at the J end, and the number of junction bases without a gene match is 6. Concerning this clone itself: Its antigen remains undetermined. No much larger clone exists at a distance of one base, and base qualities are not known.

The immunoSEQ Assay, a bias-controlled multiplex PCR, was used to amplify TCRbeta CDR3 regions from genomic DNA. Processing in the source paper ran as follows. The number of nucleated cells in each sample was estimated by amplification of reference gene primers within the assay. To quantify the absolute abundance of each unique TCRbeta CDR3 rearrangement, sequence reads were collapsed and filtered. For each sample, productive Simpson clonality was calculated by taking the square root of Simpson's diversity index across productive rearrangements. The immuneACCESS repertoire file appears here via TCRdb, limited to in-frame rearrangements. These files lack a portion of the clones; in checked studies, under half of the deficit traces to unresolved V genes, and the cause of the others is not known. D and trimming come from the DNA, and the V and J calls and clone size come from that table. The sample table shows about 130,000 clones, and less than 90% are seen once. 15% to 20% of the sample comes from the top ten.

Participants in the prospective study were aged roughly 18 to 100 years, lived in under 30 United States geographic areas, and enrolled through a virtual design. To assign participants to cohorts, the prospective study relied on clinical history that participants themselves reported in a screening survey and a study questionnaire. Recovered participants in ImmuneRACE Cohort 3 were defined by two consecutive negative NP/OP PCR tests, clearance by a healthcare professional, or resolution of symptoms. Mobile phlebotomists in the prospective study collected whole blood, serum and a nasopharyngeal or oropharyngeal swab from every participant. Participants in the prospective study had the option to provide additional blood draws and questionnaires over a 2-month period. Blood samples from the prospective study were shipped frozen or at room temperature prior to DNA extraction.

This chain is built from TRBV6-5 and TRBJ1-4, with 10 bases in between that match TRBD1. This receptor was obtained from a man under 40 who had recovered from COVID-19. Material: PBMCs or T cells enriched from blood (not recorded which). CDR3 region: CASSPGQGREKLFF. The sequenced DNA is TGTGCCAGCAGCCCGGGACAGGGGAGGGAAAAACTGTTTTTT.